Listed here are 23 T cell receptor beta chains from one sample, sequenced in a study of T cells in Graves' hyperthyroidism and ophthalmopathy. There were TCR beta CDR3 regions amplified from RNA transcripts. During a first-round RT-PCR of the TCR CDR3, the HTBI primer set was used. A single record per CDR3 protein comes from TCRdb applying MiXCR to the multiplex PCR reads. The sample holds 500,000 to 600,000 distinct CDR3 sequences, approximately 15% seen once. The sample consisted of blood. The receptors shown here come from a woman aged 18-29 years with Graves' hyperthyroidism.

This clonotype occurred many times. The chain employs TRBV15 and TRBJ2-4; 11 bases line up with TRBD1. The CDR3 spans 15 residues. J lost 8 bases, V lost 0 bases, and 3 bases had no gene match. Germline V CDR1 and CDR2: LNHNV, YYDKDF (reference sequence). CDR3 in amino acids: CATSRDAGQGDIQYF. The CDR3 region has the DNA TGTGCCACCAGCAGAGATGCGGGACAGGGGGACATTCAGTACTTC.

This clonotype has ten or more counts. This sequence joins TRBV5-1 and TRBJ2-2; 7 bases align to TRBD2. V shed 1 base, J shed 1 base, and the junction held 1 base outside the gene matches. The CDR3 has 15 amino acids. CDR1 and CDR2 from the germline V gene are SGHRS and YFSETQ. CDR3: CASSLSGENTGELFF. CDR3 sequence (DNA): TGCGCCAGCAGCTTGAGCGGGGAGAACACCGGGGAGCTGTTTTTT.

This clonotype was detected many times. V usage is TRBV20-1 and J usage is TRBJ2-7; 8 bases fit TRBD1. J gave up 4 bases and V 2 bases, and 7 bases lay outside the gene matches. Germline CDR1 and CDR2: DFQATT and SNEGSKA (reference sequence). The CDR3 has 14 residues. CDR3 region: CSARTQGARYEQYF. The CDR3 coding sequence is TGCAGTGCTAGAACCCAGGGGGCGAGGTACGAGCAGTACTTC.

This clonotype was seen ten or more times. The chain recombines TRBV2 with TRBJ2-5; D remains unclear. Between the trimmed V and J ends, which lost 7 bases and 3 bases, there was a span of 6 bases. The CDR3 loop spans 11 amino acids. Germline CDR1 SNHLY, CDR2 FYNNEI. DNA for the CDR3: TGTGCCAGCACGGCGGAAGAGACCCAGTACTTC. Translated: CASTAEETQYF.

This clonotype appeared many times. J is TRBJ2-1 and V is TRBV5-1, with 7 bases lining up with TRBD1. With V trimmed by 4 bases and J by 10 bases, 11 bases remained unmatched. From germline, CDR1 is SGHRS and CDR2 YFSETQ. The CDR3 loop spans 14 amino acids. The CDR3 is CASSGRDRSGEQFF. CDR3 DNA sequence: TGCGCCAGCAGCGGACGGGACAGATCAGGGGAGCAGTTCTTC.

The rearrangement links TRBV12-3 or TRBV12-4 to TRBJ2-5, with TRBD1 identical over 7 bases. V gave up 7 bases and J gave up 5 bases; unmatched junction bases: 10. CDR3 length: 14 amino acids. The CDR3 is CASIRGQGDETQYF. As DNA, the CDR3 is TGTGCCAGCATAAGAGGGCAGGGGGACGAGACCCAGTACTTC.

The CDR3 spells CATSDYSAGAYNEQFF. The CDR3, as DNA: TGTGCCACCAGTGATTACAGTGCAGGGGCGTACAATGAGCAGTTCTTC. J is TRBJ2-1 and V is TRBV24-1, with D possibly matching TRBD1 (6 bases). Germline loops: CDR1 KGHDR, CDR2 SFDVKD. V dropped 2 bases and J dropped 4 bases, with 14 bases sitting between them. The CDR3 extends over 16 amino acids.

The chain is built from TRBV20-1 and TRBJ2-2; weak D call: TRBD2 (5 bases). V was clipped by 5 bases and J by 3 bases, with 19 bases between them. Germline V gives CDR1 DFQATT, CDR2 SNEGSKA (reference sequence). This CDR3 region has 16 residues. The chain's CDR3 is CSALIDYREYTGELFF. As DNA, the CDR3 is TGCAGTGCTCTTATCGACTACCGGGAATACACCGGGGAGCTGTTTTTT.

V usage is TRBV2 and J usage is TRBJ2-5, with 7 nucleotides matching TRBD2. Germline V gene sequence: CDR1 SNHLY, CDR2 FYNNEI. Trimming at V came to 4 bases and at J to 1 base, leaving 6 bases not matched to a gene. This CDR3 is 15 amino acids long. CDR3 amino acids: CASSVLPGGQETQYF. The DNA of the CDR3 is TGTGCCAGCAGTGTGCTCCCGGGGGGCCAAGAGACCCAGTACTTC.

This clonotype came up many times. The chain is built from TRBV5-1 and TRBJ2-2, with D unclear. The CDR3 extends over 15 amino acids. The V end lost 3 bases, the J end lost 1 base, and 10 bases lay between the germline ends. Germline values: CDR1 SGHRS, CDR2 YFSETQ. As DNA, the CDR3 is TGCGCCAGCAGCTCCGCGGACGGGAACACCGGGGAGCTGTTTTTT. Its protein product is CASSSADGNTGELFF.

The table lists this clonotype with many counts. V usage is TRBV2 and J usage is TRBJ2-3; TRBD2 aligns across 11 bases. Germline V gene sequence: CDR1 SNHLY, CDR2 FYNNEI. The V gene end was trimmed by 6 bases and the J gene end by 2 bases; junction bases not matched to a gene: 4. The CDR3 sequence is 15 residues long. CDR3 sequence reads: CASRLAGVSTDTQYF. CDR3 bases: TGTGCCAGCAGACTAGCGGGAGTGTCCACAGATACGCAGTATTTT.

This clonotype was recorded many times. This chain connects TRBV7-9 to TRBJ2-5, with D perhaps being TRBD1 or TRBD2 (5 bases each). The V gene lost 1 base and the J gene lost 3 bases, with 18 bases spanning the gap. The CDR3 contains 17 residues. The germline V gene has CDR1 SEHNR and CDR2 FQNEAQ (reference sequence). In DNA form, the CDR3 reads TGTGCCAGCAGCTTAGAAGGGGACGGCGACCCGGAAGAGACCCAGTACTTC. Residues: CASSLEGDGDPEETQYF.

This clonotype came up many times. This sequence joins TRBV28 and TRBJ1-2; D remains ambiguous. This CDR3 contains 11 residues. Germline CDR1 is MDHEN and CDR2 is SYDVKM. V lost 4 bases and J lost 8, with 8 bases in between. In nucleotides, the CDR3 is TGTGCCAGCAGTTCGGACTGGGGCTACACCTTC. This gives the protein CASSSDWGYTF.

In regard to this clonotype: Being one base from a much bigger clone, this may be a read error. J is TRBJ2-3 and V is TRBV5-1; D uncertain. The CDR3 has 15 residues. CDR1 is SGHRS, CDR2 YFSETQ, per germline. The CDR3, as DNA: TGCGCCAGCAGCTTCGTCAGTAGCAGCACAGATGCGCAGTATTTT. Translation gives CASSFVSSSTDAQYF.

This clonotype was counted many times. The chain is built from TRBV10-1 and TRBJ2-7; perhaps TRBD2 as D (6 bases). V was shortened by 3 bases and J by 7 bases, with 13 bases between the two germline ends. The CDR3 length is 13 residues. Germline-derived CDR1 and CDR2 are WNHNN and SYGVQD (reference sequence). The CDR3 protein is CASSDTSIGEQYF. The CDR3 coding sequence is TGCGCCAGCAGTGATACTAGCATCGGGGAGCAGTACTTC.

This clonotype came up a few times. The rearrangement joins TRBV6-1 to TRBJ1-5; D gene unclear. The CDR3 has 14 amino acids. The V and J ends lost 5 bases and 3 bases respectively, with 11 bases between them. In germline, CDR1 is MNHNS, CDR2 SASEGT. Here the CDR3 reads CASSRTDFNQPQHF. The CDR3 DNA sequence: TGTGCCAGCAGTAGGACCGATTTCAATCAGCCCCAGCATTTT.

V gene TRBV25-1 combines with J gene TRBJ2-7; 9 bases agree with TRBD2. CDR3 size: 16 residues. Trimming removed 2 bases from V and 1 base from J; junction bases left unmatched: 6. CDR1 and CDR2 from the germline V gene are MGHDK and SYGVNS. Here the CDR3 reads CASSEGGTSRSYEQYF. CDR3 nucleotide sequence: TGTGCCAGCAGTGAAGGCGGGACTAGCAGGTCCTACGAGCAGTACTTC.

The chain has TRBV3-1 and TRBJ1-2, with TRBD1 identical over 9 bases. The J segment lost 6 bases and the V segment lost 6 bases, leaving 5 bases of the junction unmatched. Looked up from germline, CDR1 is LGHDT and CDR2 is YNNKEL (reference sequence). The CDR3 runs 13 residues. The CDR3: CASSYTGGNGYTF. DNA for the CDR3: TGTGCCAGCAGTTACACAGGGGGCAATGGCTACACCTTC.

The V gene is TRBV28, the J gene TRBJ2-2; D is uncertain. The germline V gene has CDR1 MDHEN and CDR2 SYDVKM. Trimming cost V 3 bases and J 2 bases, with 10 bases left between them. This CDR3 region has 15 residues. CDR3 in DNA: TGTGCCAGCAGTTTGGTGGCATACAACACCGGGGAGCTGTTTTTT. This encodes CASSLVAYNTGELFF.

This clonotype was found many times. The rearrangement uses TRBV5-1 and TRBJ1-5; D is perhaps TRBD1 (5 bases). Looked up from germline, CDR1 is SGHRS and CDR2 is YFSETQ. Trimming removed 0 bases at V and 7 bases at J, with 17 bases between. CDR3 length: 16 residues. Written as DNA, the CDR3 is TGCGCCAGCAGCTTGGGTGTTTCAGGGAATGGGCAGCCCCAGCATTTT. This encodes CASSLGVSGNGQPQHF.

The CDR3 region is CASSQGLAKTSPGANVLTF. As DNA, the CDR3 is TGCGCCAGCAGTCAAGGACTGGCTAAAACATCCCCTGGGGCCAACGTCCTGACTTTC. The V gene is TRBV5-1, the J gene TRBJ2-6; weak D call: TRBD2 (5 bases). CDR3 length: 19 residues. V lost 5 bases and J 2 bases, leaving 23 bases between the germline ends. CDR1 is SGHRS, CDR2 YFSETQ, per germline.

The chain employs TRBV29-1 and TRBJ1-2; TRBD1 matches at 10 bases. This CDR3 has 12 amino acids. From germline, CDR1 is SQVTM and CDR2 ANQGSEA. The trim removed 6 bases at V and 8 bases at J, leaving 6 bases unmatched. The CDR3 nucleotides are TGCAGCGTGGGGGGACAGGGGAGCGGCTACACCTTC. This gives the protein CSVGGQGSGYTF.

The chain links TRBV20-1 to TRBJ1-1, with D perhaps TRBD1 (6 bases). The CDR3 consists of 12 residues. V dropped 3 bases and J dropped 8 bases, with 13 bases sitting between them. Germline V gene lookup returns CDR1 DFQATT and CDR2 SNEGSKA (reference sequence). The CDR3 loop is CSARLVQGEAFF. CDR3 in DNA: TGCAGTGCTAGGTTAGTTCAGGGGGAAGCTTTCTTT.